The text below deals with one TCR beta chain. Unmatched junction bases numbered 9, after V lost 4 bases and J lost 4 bases. Germline loops: CDR1 LNHDA, CDR2 SQIVND (reference sequence). This CDR3 spans 15 amino acids. This entry belongs to a study of blood T cell repertoires in COVID-19. Overall study: There were acute and convalescent COVID-19 samples, and they came from the United States, Italy and Spain. Sample material is recorded as cDNA or gDNA derived from T cells, B-cell-depleted T cells, or PBMCs.

Under the authors' procedure: Estimation of nucleated cell counts was performed using reference gene primer amplification. Assay used: immunoSEQ multiplex PCR; TCRdb lists only in-frame clones, some missing. The DNA was the basis for D and trimming; V, J and clone size are from that table. The sample lists 250,000 or so clones; more than 75% were seen once. The rearrangement joins TRBV19 to TRBJ1-2, with 7 bases identical to TRBD1. The sequence came from a middle-aged woman who had recovered from COVID-19. Sequencing was done on a sample of peripheral blood. The CDR3: CASSTPGQLTYGYTF. DNA for the CDR3: TGTGCCAGTAGTACCCCGGGACAGTTAACCTATGGCTACACCTTC.